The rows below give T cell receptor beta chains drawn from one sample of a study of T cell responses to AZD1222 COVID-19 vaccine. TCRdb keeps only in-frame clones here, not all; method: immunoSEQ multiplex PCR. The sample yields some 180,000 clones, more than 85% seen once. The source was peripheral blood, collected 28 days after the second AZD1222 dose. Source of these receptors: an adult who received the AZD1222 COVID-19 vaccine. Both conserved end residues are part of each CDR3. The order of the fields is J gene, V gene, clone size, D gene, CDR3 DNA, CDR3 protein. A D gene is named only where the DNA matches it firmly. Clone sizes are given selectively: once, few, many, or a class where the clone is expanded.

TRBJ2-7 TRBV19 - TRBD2 TGTGCCAGTAGTCTAAAGACTAGCGGGAGATACGAGCAGTACTTC CASSLKTSGRYEQYF
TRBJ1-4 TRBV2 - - TGTGCCAGCAGGGACCAGGGAATACCTAATGAAAAACTGTTTTTT CASRDQGIPNEKLFF
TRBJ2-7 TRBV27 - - TGTGCCAGCAGTTTATACAAGGACCCGCGGTACGAGCAGTACTTC CASSLYKDPRYEQYF
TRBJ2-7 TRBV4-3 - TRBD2 TGCGCCAGCAGCCCAGCGGGGGCGGGCTACGAGCAGTACTTC CASSPAGAGYEQYF
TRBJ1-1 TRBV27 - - TGTGCCAGCAGTTTTTTGGGGGAAAACACTGAAGCTTTCTTT CASSFLGENTEAFF
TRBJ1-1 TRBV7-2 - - TGTGCCAGCAGCTTATCAAACACTGCTGAAGCTTTCTTT CASSLSNTAEAFF
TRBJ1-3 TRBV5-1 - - TGCGCCAGCAGTTCGAATTCAGCAAGCTCTGGAAACACCATATATTTT CASSSNSASSGNTIYF
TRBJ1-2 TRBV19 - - TGTGCCAGTAGTATTGACGCCTATGGCTACACCTTC CASSIDAYGYTF
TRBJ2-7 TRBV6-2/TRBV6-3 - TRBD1 TGTGCCAGCAGTTCGCTGGGACAGGGGTTCTACGAGCAGTACTTC CASSSLGQGFYEQYF
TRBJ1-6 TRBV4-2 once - TGTGCCAGCAGCCAAGAGGGTCAGTTGCAGTCCTATAATTCACCCCTCCACTTT CASSQEGQLQSYNSPLHF
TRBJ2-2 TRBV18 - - TGTGCCAGCTCACCAGCAGGGGAGTACACCGGGGAGCTGTTTTTT CASSPAGEYTGELFF
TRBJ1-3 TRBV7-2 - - TGTGCCAGCAGCCCAAGAGGCAGCACAAACACCATATATTTT CASSPRGSTNTIYF
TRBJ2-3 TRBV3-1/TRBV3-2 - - TGTGCCAGCAGCCAAGATCTAGTCCGGACAGATACGCAGTATTTT CASSQDLVRTDTQYF
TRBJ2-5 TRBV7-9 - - TGTGCCAGCAGCTTAGCAGGTAGTGAGACCCAGTACTTC CASSLAGSETQYF
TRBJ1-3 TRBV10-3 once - TGTGCCACCGCGACAGGCCTCACTGGAAACACCATATATTTT CATATGLTGNTIYF
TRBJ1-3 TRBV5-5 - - TGTGCCAGCAGCTTGGGAGGGGCCGCCGGCAACTCTGGAAACACCATATATTTT CASSLGGAAGNSGNTIYF